Listed below are T cell receptor beta chains from one sample, sequenced in a study of T cells expressing NK-cell markers. TCRdb processed the 5' RACE reads again and assigns one entry to each CDR3 protein, with no DNA. The listing contains about half a million distinct CDR3 sequences. Sequenced: blood T cells: a sorted CD56 or NKG2C T cell subset, CD4+ or CD8+ T cells, or bulk PBMC T cells (not recorded which). Every receptor here comes from a woman between 45 and 65 years old in good health. Each CDR3 is given with its conserved first and last residue.

CDR3 protein	V gene	J gene
CASSFWRTSGSSHNEQFF	TRBV11-3	TRBJ2-1
CASKATTSTDTQYF	TRBV19	TRBJ2-3
CASSSSEGRINEKLFF	TRBV5-1	TRBJ1-4
CASREDRPTDTQYF	TRBV12-3/TRBV12-4	TRBJ2-3
CASSPLPGGSSGTDTQYF	TRBV18	TRBJ2-3
CASRQGVYEQYF	TRBV2	TRBJ2-7
CATSDRGASGWTQYF	TRBV24-1	TRBJ2-5
CASSVGRDRVTYEQYF	TRBV2	TRBJ2-7
CATRTQNTDTQYF	TRBV12-3/TRBV12-4	TRBJ2-3
CASTKPGGAGDTEAFF	TRBV12-3/TRBV12-4	TRBJ1-1
CATSDMEGNTDTQYF	TRBV24-1	TRBJ2-3
CASGLPSWVTDTQYF	TRBV12-5	TRBJ2-3
CSAHTGDSNQPQHF	TRBV20-1	TRBJ1-5
CASSYRAGVAGANVLTF	TRBV7-9	TRBJ2-6
CASSLVVSSYNEQFF	TRBV7-2	TRBJ2-1
CASEPGLGISDTQYF	TRBV2	TRBJ2-3
CASSLLSTGLYF	TRBV7-9	TRBJ2-4
CASSLAAGTRNTEAFF	TRBV12-3/TRBV12-4	TRBJ1-1
CSVGGGQGGFQETQYF	TRBV29-1	TRBJ2-5
CASSLSITKYEQYF	TRBV11-2	TRBJ2-7
CSARTATADTQYF	TRBV29-1	TRBJ2-3
CASQQVITDTQYF	TRBV10-2	TRBJ2-3
CASTLTRLGNEQFF	TRBV11-2	TRBJ2-1
CASSYRGASLNAEAFF	TRBV6-5	TRBJ1-1
CASSPRGRGGTEAFF	TRBV6-5	TRBJ1-1
CARSMDTEAFF	TRBV10-1	TRBJ1-1
CSVEGLAATDGAYNEQFF	TRBV29-1	TRBJ2-1
CAISGSGHEQYF	TRBV10-3	TRBJ2-7
CSAIRGGAREQYF	TRBV20-1	TRBJ2-7
CASSSHSGRNEQFF	TRBV12-3/TRBV12-4	TRBJ2-1
CASSLAGMAHNEQFF	TRBV5-8	TRBJ2-1
CSARDIRDLRLAGYEQFF	TRBV20-1	TRBJ2-1
CASSPMGRLAGGSTDTQYF	TRBV7-3	TRBJ2-3
CASSDVGQGSAGELFF	TRBV25-1	TRBJ2-2
CASRHRAGNNEQFF	TRBV5-8	TRBJ2-1
CSVGGASGAVQETQYF	TRBV29-1	TRBJ2-5
CASSLAGVAGTEAFF	TRBV7-8	TRBJ1-1
CASSLETWGGYTF	TRBV5-1	TRBJ1-2
CAIRNRVTNYGYTF	TRBV10-3	TRBJ1-2
CASSRLSGGGELFF	TRBV11-2	TRBJ1-4
CASSVFRSGANVLTF	TRBV2	TRBJ2-6
CASSGLVNNEQFF	TRBV25-1	TRBJ2-1
CASKVEGGVTGELFF	TRBV6-5	TRBJ2-2
CASSSRGLAGDAGELFF	TRBV6-5	TRBJ2-2
CASSSLAGQHNEQFF	TRBV7-7	TRBJ2-1
CASSNTDKGNTIYF	TRBV7-9	TRBJ1-3
CASRDSGQGDLFMNTEAFF	TRBV6-4	TRBJ1-1
CASSPYSGSTDEQFF	TRBV7-7	TRBJ2-1
CASTPGVVTSYNEQFF	TRBV5-6	TRBJ2-1
CSVLKAVGEAFF	TRBV29-1	TRBJ1-1
CSARAIQGTEAFF	TRBV20-1	TRBJ1-1
CASSLSWGELFF	TRBV12-3/TRBV12-4	TRBJ2-2
CASSRALAGRSYNEQFF	TRBV18	TRBJ2-1